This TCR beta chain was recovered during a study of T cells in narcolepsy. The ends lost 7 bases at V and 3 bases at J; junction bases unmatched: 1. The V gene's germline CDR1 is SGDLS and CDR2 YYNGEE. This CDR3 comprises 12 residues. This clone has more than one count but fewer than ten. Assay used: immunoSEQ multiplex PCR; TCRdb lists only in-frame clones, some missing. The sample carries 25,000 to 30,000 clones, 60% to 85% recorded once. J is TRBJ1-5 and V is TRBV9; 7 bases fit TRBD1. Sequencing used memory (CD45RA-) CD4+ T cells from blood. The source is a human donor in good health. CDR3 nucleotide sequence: TGTGCCAGCGGGACAGTCAATCAGCCCCAGCATTTT. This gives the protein CASGTVNQPQHF.